The next 22 T cell receptor beta chains were all read from a single sample in a study of cytomegalovirus exposure and HLA in healthy donors. The assay was immunoSEQ multiplex PCR, and TCRdb's table has in-frame clones only and misses some. The table shows some 140,000 clones, with around 85% occurring only once. Sequencing input: PBMCs. The receptors come from a man aged 18 to 29 in good health and CMV-seronegative.

The gene calls are TRBV5-4 and TRBJ1-3; 7 nucleotides line up with TRBD1. The CDR3 sequence is 14 residues long. The germline V gene encodes CDR1 SGHNT and CDR2 YYREEE (reference sequence). With V trimmed by 1 base and J by 2 bases, 0 bases remained unmatched. CDR3 DNA sequence: TGTGCCAGCAGCTTGCAGGGGGCTGGAAACACCATATATTTT. It codes for CASSLQGAGNTIYF.

The chain carries TRBV5-4 and TRBJ2-2; TRBD2 might be the D (5 bases). The germline gives CDR1 SGHNT, CDR2 YYREEE (reference sequence). V was cut by 0 bases and J by 6 bases, with 15 bases left in between. This CDR3 has 16 residues. CDR3: CASSLAPSSGAGELFF. DNA for the CDR3: TGTGCCAGCAGCTTGGCCCCTAGCTCTGGGGCCGGGGAGCTGTTTTTT.

The rearrangement uses TRBV5-4 and TRBJ2-3; a weak D match, TRBD2 (6 bases). Germline CDR1 and CDR2: SGHNT and YYREEE (reference sequence). Trimming pared 4 bases from V and 2 bases from J, leaving 17 bases between. CDR3 length equals 16 residues. This CDR3 is CASSPRLEKNTDTQYF. CDR3 nucleotides: TGTGCCAGCAGCCCAAGACTAGAGAAAAACACAGATACGCAGTATTTT.

This clone has more than one count but fewer than ten. V and J are TRBV5-6 and TRBJ1-1, with D possibly being TRBD1 (6 bases). V was trimmed by 5 bases and J by 4 bases, leaving 9 bases between them. Germline V gives CDR1 SGHDT, CDR2 YYEEEE. The CDR3 spans 12 residues. This CDR3 reads CASRGASTEAFF. The CDR3, as DNA: TGTGCCAGCAGGGGGGCAAGCACTGAAGCTTTCTTT. Looking up the rest from reference TRBV5-6 and TRBJ1-1 gives the full variable domain: DAGVTQSPTHLIKTRGQQVTLRCSPKSGHDTVSWYQQALGQGPQFIFQYYEEEERQRGNFPDRFSGHQFPNYSSELNVNALLLGDSALYLCASRGASTEAFFGQGTRLTVV.

The genes are TRBV10-3 and TRBJ2-6, with TRBD1 matching 7 bases. Germline CDR1 is ENHRY and CDR2 is SYGVKD. V was pared by 3 bases and J by 2 bases, with 4 bases of the junction left unmatched. This CDR3 is built from 16 residues. CDR3 amino acids: CAISDDRAAGANVLTF. The CDR3 DNA is TGTGCCATCAGTGACGACAGGGCTGCTGGGGCCAACGTCCTGACTTTC.

The J gene is TRBJ2-1, the V gene TRBV5-6, with D tentatively TRBD1 (6 bases). Trimming took off 2 bases at V and 8 bases at J, with 14 bases between the two ends. Germline V gene lookup returns CDR1 SGHDT and CDR2 YYEEEE. This CDR3 contains 14 residues. The CDR3 coding sequence is TGTGCCAGCAGCTTTAGGGGGTTGAGAGATGAGCAGTTCTTC. Its translation: CASSFRGLRDEQFF.

This sequence joins TRBV5-1 and TRBJ1-4; the D gene is possibly TRBD1 (5 bases). The V end was cut by 0 bases, the J end by 7 bases, with 10 bases between. The CDR3 is made up of 14 amino acids. Germline loops: CDR1 SGHRS, CDR2 YFSETQ. CDR3 loop: CASSLAGGSEKLFF. The CDR3 coding sequence is TGCGCCAGCAGCTTGGCCGGGGGGAGTGAAAAACTGTTTTTT.

The CDR3 reads CASSITGEETQYF. CDR3 in DNA: TGTGCCAGCAGCATCACAGGGGAAGAGACCCAGTACTTC. This chain uses TRBV9 with TRBJ2-5; 7 nucleotides align to TRBD1. The CDR3 is 13 amino acids. CDR1 is SGDLS and CDR2 is YYNGEE in the germline V gene. Germline trimming cut 4 bases from V and 3 bases from J; bases unmatched to any gene: 3.

This chain connects TRBV9 to TRBJ1-3, with a tentative D call TRBD1 (5 bases). The CDR3 has 14 residues. V was clipped by 0 bases and J by 8 bases, with 12 bases between them. Germline CDR1 and CDR2: SGDLS and YYNGEE. DNA of the CDR3: TGTGCCAGCAGCGTAGAGCCAGGGTTACACACCATATATTTT. Its protein is CASSVEPGLHTIYF.

CDR3 region: CASTRGTPEAFF. CDR3 bases: TGTGCCAGCACCAGGGGGACCCCTGAAGCTTTCTTT. The chain is built from TRBV2 and TRBJ1-1; 7 bases agree with TRBD1. CDR3 length: 12 amino acids. The J segment lost 6 bases and the V segment lost 7 bases, leaving 5 bases of the junction unmatched. Per the germline V gene, CDR1 is SNHLY and CDR2 is FYNNEI.

This sequence joins TRBV5-1 and TRBJ2-2; D is perhaps TRBD1 (6 bases). Per germline, CDR1 SGHRS and CDR2 YFSETQ. The V and J ends lost 4 bases and 1 base respectively, with 8 bases between them. This CDR3 region has 14 residues. CDR3 amino acids: CASSPGQNTGELFF. In DNA, the CDR3 is TGCGCCAGCAGCCCGGGACAGAACACCGGGGAGCTGTTTTTT.

This clone was seen a single time. The J gene is TRBJ1-5, the V gene TRBV9; TRBD1 matches 8 bases. Germline CDR1 and CDR2: SGDLS and YYNGEE. The length of the CDR3 is 15 residues. Losses at the gene ends were 5 bases for V and 2 bases for J; bases not matched to a gene: 6. The CDR3 bases are TGTGCCAGCAGTAAAGGACAGGGTGGCAATCAGCCCCAGCATTTT. Residues: CASSKGQGGNQPQHF.

V usage is TRBV2 and J usage is TRBJ1-3; D unresolved. V was trimmed by 4 bases and J by 2 bases, leaving 9 bases between them. Germline V lookup: CDR1 SNHLY, CDR2 FYNNEI. The CDR3 extends over 14 amino acids. CDR3 sequence: CASSVRGAGNTIYF. The DNA for the CDR3 is TGTGCCAGCAGTGTCCGGGGAGCTGGAAACACCATATATTTT.

V gene TRBV5-4 combines with J gene TRBJ1-2; possible D gene TRBD1, 6 bases. The ends were cut back, 3 bases at V and 1 base at J, with 16 bases in the middle. CDR3 size: 16 residues. CDR1 is SGHNT, CDR2 YYREEE, per germline (reference sequence). The DNA of the CDR3 is TGTGCCAGCAGCTCTTCTCCGGACAGTTTTAACTATGGCTACACCTTC. Translating it yields CASSSSPDSFNYGYTF.

The chain links TRBV20-1 to TRBJ2-3; D gene ambiguous. The V end lost 4 bases, the J end lost 7 bases, and 9 bases lay between the germline ends. This CDR3 is built from 11 residues. CDR1 is DFQATT, CDR2 SNEGSKA, per germline (reference sequence). The CDR3 sequence is CSANVLNTQYF. Written as DNA, the CDR3 is TGCAGTGCTAATGTGTTAAATACGCAGTATTTT.

The chain combines TRBV7-2 with TRBJ2-3, with 11 bases identical to TRBD2. CDR3 size: 15 residues. V was pared by 5 bases and J by 11 bases, with 12 bases of the junction left unmatched. The V gene's germline CDR1 is SGHTA and CDR2 FQGNSA. CDR3: CASSPNLAGGDQQYF. For the CDR3, the DNA is TGTGCCAGCAGCCCAAACCTAGCGGGGGGAGATCAGCAGTATTTT.

This clone occurred a few times. The J gene is TRBJ2-7, the V gene TRBV4-3, with a tentative D call TRBD1 (6 bases). This CDR3 contains 16 residues. CDR1 and CDR2 (germline): LGHNA, YSLEER. Trimming left V 1 base short and J 0 bases short, with 13 bases between. CDR3 DNA sequence: TGCGCCAGCAGCCAAGGAACAGGGAAGGACTCCTACGAGCAGTACTTC. Translating it yields CASSQGTGKDSYEQYF.

V and J are TRBV28 and TRBJ2-7; tentatively, D is TRBD1 (5 bases). V lost 4 bases to trimming and J lost 0 bases, with 13 bases between them. CDR3 size: 15 residues. Germline V gene sequence: CDR1 MDHEN, CDR2 SYDVKM. The chain's CDR3 is CASSSLRDSSYEQYF. CDR3 nucleotides: TGTGCCAGCAGTTCCCTTCGAGACAGCTCCTACGAGCAGTACTTC. Using reference TRBV28 and TRBJ2-7 for the parts outside the CDR3, the full variable domain is DVKVTQSSRYLVKRTGEKVFLECVQDMDHENMFWYRQDPGLGLRLIYFSYDVKMKEKGDIPEGYSVSREKKERFSLILESASTNQTSMYLCASSSLRDSSYEQYFGPGTRLTVT.

The chain is built from TRBV10-2 and TRBJ2-7, with TRBD2 identical over 9 bases. The V gene end was trimmed by 6 bases and the J gene end by 5 bases; junction bases not matched to a gene: 8. CDR3 size: 14 residues. Per germline, CDR1 WSHSY and CDR2 SAAADI. CDR3 nucleotide sequence: TGCGCCAGCAGGGGACTAGCTACTAACGACGAGCAGTACTTC. Its translation: CASRGLATNDEQYF.

The rearrangement links TRBV7-2 to TRBJ2-1; TRBD2 aligns across 11 bases. The CDR3 loop spans 17 amino acids. Looked up from germline, CDR1 is SGHTA and CDR2 is FQGNSA. The ends lost 1 base at V and 6 bases at J; junction bases unmatched: 8. Written as DNA, the CDR3 is TGTGCCAGCAGCTTAGTGGGTAGCGGGAGGGCCGGCAATGAGCAGTTCTTC. Amino acids: CASSLVGSGRAGNEQFF. Based on the CDR3 plus reference TRBV7-2 and TRBJ2-1, the full variable domain is GAGVSQSPSNKVTEKGKDVELRCDPISGHTALYWYRQSLGQGLEFLIYFQGNSAPDKSGLPSDRFSAERTGGSVSTLTIQRTQQEDSAVYLCASSLVGSGRAGNEQFFGPGTRLTVL.

The J gene is TRBJ1-3, the V gene TRBV11-1; 7 bases are a match to TRBD1. The CDR3 extends over 14 amino acids. Germline V gene data show CDR1 as SGHAT and CDR2 as FQDESV (reference sequence). Trimming took 5 bases from V and 2 from J; bases not matched to a gene: 3. The CDR3: CASSPGTAGNTIYF. Here the CDR3 DNA reads TGTGCCAGCAGCCCTGGGACAGCTGGAAACACCATATATTTT.

The chain uses TRBV7-9 and TRBJ1-2; TRBD1 is a possible D gene (5 bases). Looked up from germline, CDR1 is SEHNR and CDR2 is FQNEAQ (reference sequence). The CDR3 totals 18 residues. Trimming pared 5 bases from V and 4 bases from J, leaving 26 bases between. CDR3 DNA sequence: TGTGCCAGCAGCAAGCAGGGTCCCGGGCGACCGGCGTCCTATGGCTACACCTTC. Its protein is CASSKQGPGRPASYGYTF.